The 22 T cell receptor beta chains listed next were all sequenced from one sample in a study of CD8+ T cells in alopecia areata. Extracted RNA was reverse transcribed, and the resulting cDNA served as sequencing template. Profiled with immunoSEQ multiplex PCR; TCRdb holds only in-frame clones, not every one. The table lists roughly 150,000 clones, under 60% of them singletons. The sample consisted of CD4+ T cells sorted from blood, taken at week 0. The receptors here all came from a human donor with alopecia areata.

A note on this clone: One junction end disagrees with the germline gene, perhaps due to a read error. The chain carries TRBV30 and TRBJ2-4, with D uncertain. Germline lookup yields CDR1 GTSNPN and CDR2 SVGIG (reference sequence). The CDR3 sequence is 12 residues long. Written as DNA, the CDR3 is TGTGCCTGGAGTTGGGCCAGAAACATTCAGTACTTC. Amino acids: CAWSWARNIQYF.

The chain links TRBV4-3 to TRBJ1-5; 7 nucleotides match TRBD1. Germline V gene sequence: CDR1 LGHNA, CDR2 YSLEER. This CDR3 region has 18 residues. Trimming cost V 1 base and J 0 bases; bases outside gene matches: 9. CDR3 DNA: TGCGCCAGCAGCCAAGCTGGGGGACAGAGCTATAGCAATCAGCCCCAGCATTTT. This translates into CASSQAGGQSYSNQPQHF.

The rearrangement joins TRBV5-1 to TRBJ2-2; a weak D match, TRBD1 (5 bases). The V end lost 4 bases, the J end lost 6 bases, and 10 bases lay between the germline ends. Germline V CDR1 and CDR2: SGHRS, YFSETQ. CDR3 length equals 13 residues. The CDR3 DNA is TGCGCCAGCAGCCAAGACAGTTCCGGGGAGCTGTTTTTT. Encoded protein: CASSQDSSGELFF.

The chain has TRBV14 and TRBJ1-4; D is uncertain. The V end lost 4 bases, the J end lost 0 bases, and 9 bases lay between the germline ends. This CDR3 is 15 amino acids long. Germline V CDR1 and CDR2: SGHDN, FVKESK. CDR3 in DNA: TGTGCCAGCAGCCCCATCGGAGCAACTAATGAAAAACTGTTTTTT. Translation: CASSPIGATNEKLFF.

The chain is built from TRBV7-2 and TRBJ2-3, with D possibly TRBD1 on 5 matching bases. With 2 bases removed from V and 6 bases from J, the gap between germline ends came to 9 bases. From germline, CDR1 is SGHTA and CDR2 FQGNSA. There are 13 residues in the CDR3. CDR3 sequence: CASSLNRPDTQYF. CDR3 coding DNA: TGTGCCAGCAGCTTAAACAGGCCTGATACGCAGTATTTT.

In its sample, this clone was seen a few times. The V gene is TRBV2, the J gene TRBJ2-1; 7 bases line up with TRBD2. Germline CDR1 SNHLY, CDR2 FYNNEI. The junction had 19 bases not matched to a gene; V was cut back by 5 bases and J by 9 bases. The CDR3 consists of 17 residues. CDR3 in amino acids: CASSSLGASGGPLEQFF. In DNA, the CDR3 is TGTGCCAGCAGTTCTCTCGGGGCTAGCGGAGGGCCACTTGAGCAGTTCTTC.

The genes are TRBV29-1 and TRBJ1-1; weak D call: TRBD1 (5 bases). The CDR3 length is 13 residues. The germline V and J ends were trimmed by 5 bases and 1 base, with 11 bases remaining between them. CDR1 SQVTM and CDR2 ANQGSEA come from the germline V gene. The CDR3 DNA sequence: TGCAGCGTTAGGGGAGAAAGGAACACTGAAGCTTTCTTT. Translating gives CSVRGERNTEAFF.

The V and J genes are TRBV29-1 and TRBJ1-2; D unclear. The length of the CDR3 is 12 residues. Germline V gives CDR1 SQVTM, CDR2 ANQGSEA. Trimming removed 1 base at V and 4 bases at J, with 7 bases between. CDR3 nucleotide sequence: TGCAGCGTTGAAGGAGGGCCCTATGGCTACACCTTC. This gives the protein CSVEGGPYGYTF.

This chain uses TRBV5-1 with TRBJ2-1; 8 bases match TRBD1. Germline CDR1 and CDR2: SGHRS and YFSETQ. This CDR3 region has 14 residues. V shed 4 bases and J 4 bases; nucleotides not matched to a gene: 4. The CDR3 bases are TGCGCCAGCAGCCAGGACAGGGTTTACAATGAGCAGTTCTTC. Residues: CASSQDRVYNEQFF.

This clone was detected once. The chain recombines TRBV30 with TRBJ1-1, with D perhaps TRBD1 (5 bases). This CDR3 is built from 15 residues. CDR1 is GTSNPN and CDR2 is SVGIG in the germline V gene (reference sequence). The V end lost 5 bases, the J end lost 0 bases, and 16 bases lay between the germline ends. The CDR3 loop reads CAWVPPRGLNTEAFF. The CDR3 coding sequence is TGTGCCTGGGTCCCCCCTCGGGGGTTGAACACTGAAGCTTTCTTT.

This clone turned up a few times. The V call is TRBV18, the J call TRBJ1-6, with D perhaps TRBD1 (5 bases). V shed 6 bases and J shed 10 bases, with 19 bases lying between them. This CDR3 comprises 15 residues. The germline V gene encodes CDR1 KGHSH and CDR2 LQKENI. The CDR3 is CASSTARESISPLHF. In nucleotides, the CDR3 is TGTGCCAGCTCCACCGCCAGGGAGTCGATCTCACCCCTCCACTTT.

This chain joins TRBV7-9 and TRBJ1-1; TRBD1 might be the D (6 bases). The CDR3 loop spans 14 amino acids. Trimming shortened V by 5 bases and J by 2 bases, and 12 bases separated the two germline ends. Germline CDR1 reads SEHNR; CDR2 reads FQNEAQ (reference sequence). CDR3 amino acids: CASSMLQGNTEAFF. CDR3 nucleotide sequence: TGTGCCAGCAGCATGCTACAGGGCAACACTGAAGCTTTCTTT.

The chain is built from TRBV7-2 and TRBJ2-5; D may be TRBD1 (6 bases). CDR1 SGHTA and CDR2 FQGNSA come from the germline V gene. V lost 7 bases and J 5 bases, leaving 14 bases between the germline ends. CDR3 length: 13 amino acids. The CDR3 DNA is TGTGCCAGCAACCCACAGGGTGCGGAGACCCAGTACTTC. Protein sequence: CASNPQGAETQYF.

V gene TRBV5-1 combines with J gene TRBJ1-2; 7 bases map to TRBD1. This CDR3 has 14 residues. With V trimmed by 6 bases and J by 2 bases, 7 bases remained unmatched. Germline CDR1 is SGHRS and CDR2 is YFSETQ. The CDR3 DNA sequence: TGCGCCAGCACCGCGACAGGGTTGAACTATGGCTACACCTTC. Protein product: CASTATGLNYGYTF.

The count of this clone is one. The V and J genes are TRBV9 and TRBJ2-1, with 8 nucleotides matching TRBD2. V dropped 0 bases and J dropped 4; count of bases not matched to a gene: 6. Germline V gene lookup returns CDR1 SGDLS and CDR2 YYNGEE. The CDR3 spans 16 residues. The CDR3 DNA reads TGTGCCAGCAGCGTAGTTCAGGAGCGGGGGTACAATGAGCAGTTCTTC. This sequence encodes CASSVVQERGYNEQFF.

The V call is TRBV30, the J call TRBJ2-1, with D possibly TRBD1 on 5 matching bases. The CDR3 loop spans 16 amino acids. V lost 1 base, J lost 5 bases, and 18 bases lay in between. Germline CDR1 and CDR2: GTSNPN and SVGIG (reference sequence). The CDR3 DNA is TGTGCCTGGAGTGCTCTTCTTTCAGCAGGGCACAATGAGCAGTTCTTC. The encoded protein is CAWSALLSAGHNEQFF.

The CDR3 sequence: CASSTLGNQPQHF. CDR3 in DNA: TGTGCCAGCAGCACCTTGGGGAATCAGCCCCAGCATTTT. The J gene is TRBJ1-5, the V gene TRBV7-2; D gene unclear. CDR1 is SGHTA, CDR2 FQGNSA, per germline. Between the trimmed V and J ends, which lost 5 bases and 4 bases, there was a span of 9 bases. The CDR3 is 13 amino acids.

The rearrangement joins TRBV11-1 to TRBJ2-1; TRBD2 matches at 10 bases. The CDR3 contains 15 residues. Germline CDR1 is SGHAT and CDR2 is FQDESV (reference sequence). The V gene end was trimmed by 4 bases and the J gene end by 5 bases; junction bases not matched to a gene: 5. The CDR3 sequence: CASSSPGLANNEQFF. As DNA, the CDR3 is TGTGCCAGCAGCTCGCCGGGACTAGCGAACAATGAGCAGTTCTTC.

The V and J genes are TRBV30 and TRBJ1-2, with 7 bases lining up with TRBD1. The CDR3 extends over 14 amino acids. The germline gives CDR1 GTSNPN, CDR2 SVGIG (reference sequence). The ends lost 4 bases at V and 6 bases at J; junction bases unmatched: 11. For the CDR3, the DNA is TGTGCCTGGACCGTGACAGGGCTTACCGATGGCTACACCTTC. Its translation: CAWTVTGLTDGYTF. The variable domain in full, with the rest retrieved from reference TRBV30 and TRBJ1-2, is SQTIHQWPATLVQPVGSPLSLECTVEGTSNPNLYWYRQAAGRGLQLLFYSVGIGQISSEVPQNLSASRPQDRQFILSSKKLLLSDSGFYLCAWTVTGLTDGYTFGSGTRLTVV.

This clone was detected a few times. The rearrangement joins TRBV27 to TRBJ1-5, with 8 bases lining up with TRBD1. The germline gives CDR1 MNHEY, CDR2 SMNVEV (reference sequence). The CDR3 has 13 amino acids. V lost 7 bases to trimming and J lost 7 bases; unmatched junction nucleotides: 6. The CDR3 region has the DNA TGTGCCAGCAAAGGACAGGGCGGCCAGCCCCAGCATTTT. Protein product: CASKGQGGQPQHF.

The chain joins TRBV28 to TRBJ2-6; the D is unclear. Germline CDR1 is MDHEN and CDR2 is SYDVKM. This CDR3 is 11 amino acids long. Here the CDR3 DNA reads TGTGCGAGCTCTGGGGCCAACGTCCTGACTTTC. Its translation: CASSGANVLTF.

This clone was counted a single time. The rearrangement links TRBV18 to TRBJ2-4, with 8 bases matching TRBD2. This CDR3 region has 15 residues. V was pared by 0 bases and J by 7 bases, with 5 bases of the junction left unmatched. Germline values: CDR1 KGHSH, CDR2 LQKENI. CDR3 coding DNA: TGTGCCAGCTCACCACCGACGGGGGGGCCGAACATTCAGTACTTC. The encoded protein is CASSPPTGGPNIQYF.